A selection of T cell receptor beta chains follows, all from one sample in a study of OX40 agonist ivuxolimab in advanced cancers. Method: immunoSEQ multiplex PCR; TCRdb's copy keeps in-frame clones and lacks some. Among about 73,000 clones listed, approximately 92% were seen once. Sequences were derived from CD4+ or CD8+ T cells sorted from blood, sampled in a trial of the OX40 agonist ivuxolimab. The receptors stem from an adult with an advanced solid tumor such as melanoma, head and neck, liver or kidney cancer. Each CDR3 is given with its conserved first and last residue. Fields, in order: V gene, J gene, clone size, D gene, CDR3 protein, CDR3 DNA. A D gene is named only where the DNA matches it firmly. The size entry is marked missing in some rows and otherwise reads once, few, many or a size class.

TRBV7-3	TRBJ2-3	.	TRBD1	CASSLTGQDVYADTQYF	TGTGCCAGCAGCTTAACGGGACAGGACGTTTACGCAGATACGCAGTATTTT
TRBV4-1	TRBJ2-7	.	.	CASSQDRGGYEQYF	TGCGCCAGCAGCCAAGATCGGGGAGGCTACGAGCAGTACTTC
TRBV6-5	TRBJ1-2	.	.	CASSSQILHLNYGYTF	TGTGCCAGCAGTTCCCAGATCCTTCATCTTAACTATGGCTACACCTTC
TRBV7-9	TRBJ2-1	.	.	CASVRGQGGNEQFF	TGTGCCAGCGTCAGGGGGCAGGGAGGGAATGAGCAGTTCTTC
TRBV10-3	TRBJ1-1	once	TRBD1	CAISEGDRGWNTEAFF	TGTGCCATCAGTGAGGGAGACAGGGGATGGAACACTGAAGCTTTCTTT
TRBV12-2	TRBJ2-7	.	.	CASRLSVVF	TGTGCAAGTCGCTTAAGTGTGGTTTTC
TRBV18	TRBJ1-5	.	.	CASSPLGGADQPQHF	TGTGCCAGCTCTCCCTTGGGGGGCGCAGATCAGCCCCAGCATTTT
TRBV7-9	TRBJ2-7	.	.	CASSLLLGGRTYEQYF	TGTGCCAGCAGCCTGCTTTTAGGGGGGCGCACCTACGAGCAGTACTTC
TRBV7-2	TRBJ2-7	.	.	CASSLGVSSYEQYF	TGTGCCAGCAGCTTAGGAGTCAGCTCCTACGAGCAGTACTTC
TRBV19	TRBJ2-7	.	TRBD2	CASSDSGTSLYEQYF	TGTGCCAGTAGTGATTCCGGGACTAGCCTGTACGAGCAGTACTTC
TRBV7-9	TRBJ1-5	few	.	CASSQGHSNQPQHF	TGTGCCAGCAGCCAGGGTCATAGCAATCAGCCCCAGCATTTT
TRBV7-7	TRBJ2-7	.	TRBD1	CASSSGTGVYEQYF	TGTGCTAGCAGTTCCGGGACAGGGGTCTACGAGCAGTACTTC
TRBV5-1	TRBJ1-2	.	.	CASSLDSGRSYGYTF	TGCGCCAGCAGCTTGGACAGCGGAAGGAGCTATGGCTACACCTTC
TRBV5-6	TRBJ1-5	.	.	CASSLAKGLGVNQPQHF	TGTGCCAGCAGCTTGGCCAAGGGTTTAGGGGTGAATCAGCCCCAGCATTTT
TRBV5-6	TRBJ2-3	.	TRBD1	CASSSGQEGDTQYF	TGTGCCAGCAGCTCGGGACAGGAGGGGGATACGCAGTATTTT
TRBV11-2	TRBJ1-1	.	.	CASSLDWSSPEAFF	TGTGCCAGCAGCTTAGATTGGTCGAGCCCTGAAGCTTTCTTT
TRBV10-3	TRBJ2-5	.	.	CAISDFQDQETQYF	TGTGCCATCAGTGATTTCCAGGACCAAGAGACCCAGTACTTC
TRBV13	TRBJ1-1	.	TRBD1	CASSPQTGDNTEAFF	TGTGCCAGCAGCCCGCAGACAGGGGATAACACTGAAGCTTTCTTT
TRBV7-6	TRBJ2-7	.	TRBD1	CASSPWTGAEQYF	TGTGCCAGCAGCCCCTGGACAGGGGCCGAGCAGTACTTC
TRBV7-8	TRBJ2-7	once	.	CASSLAQAGWGSYEQYF	TGTGCCAGCAGCTTAGCACAAGCAGGGTGGGGATCCTACGAGCAGTACTTC
TRBV18	TRBJ1-1	.	.	CASSPLGRMNTEAFF	TGTGCCAGCTCACCATTGGGACGGATGAACACTGAAGCTTTCTTT
TRBV6-5	TRBJ1-5	.	.	CASSYGGVNQPQHF	TGTGCCAGCAGTTACGGGGGGGTCAATCAGCCCCAGCATTTT
TRBV6-5	TRBJ2-2	.	.	CASSYSSLLTGELFF	TGTGCCAGCAGTTACTCGTCCCTTTTGACCGGGGAGCTGTTTTTT
TRBV6-5	TRBJ1-1	.	.	CASSYSQAQGGTEAFF	TGTGCCAGCAGTTACTCGCAGGCCCAGGGCGGCACTGAAGCTTTCTTT
TRBV7-9	TRBJ1-1	.	.	CASSPRGGKRTEAFF	TGTGCCAGCAGCCCAAGGGGGGGAAAAAGGACTGAAGCTTTCTTT
TRBV6-1	TRBJ1-4	.	.	CASSGTWGGEKLFF	TGTGCCAGCAGTGGAACTTGGGGTGGTGAAAAACTGTTTTTT